A single sample is the source of the 17 T cell receptor beta chains below, sequenced in a study of T cells in Graves' hyperthyroidism and ophthalmopathy. It was RNA transcripts that yielded the amplified TCR beta CDR3 regions. With the HTBI primer set, the TCR CDR3 went through a first round of RT-PCR. TCRdb analysed the multiplex PCR reads with MiXCR anew, one entry per CDR3 protein. The sample includes around 340,000 distinct CDR3 sequences, roughly 18% of them seen just once. The sample taken for sequencing was blood. The receptors were sampled from a woman between 45 and 65 years old with Graves' hyperthyroidism.

This clonotype was recorded at least ten times. This chain joins TRBV2 and TRBJ2-4; the D gene is possibly TRBD2 (6 bases). The germline V and J ends were trimmed by 0 bases and 8 bases, with 14 bases remaining between them. Germline loops: CDR1 SNHLY, CDR2 FYNNEI. The CDR3 is made up of 15 amino acids. CDR3 sequence reads: CASSEAAGSADIQYF. DNA for the CDR3: TGTGCCAGCAGTGAAGCGGCGGGATCTGCGGACATTCAGTACTTC. Filled out from reference TRBV2 and TRBJ2-4, the complete variable domain reads EPEVTQTPSHQVTQMGQEVILRCVPISNHLYFYWYRQILGQKVEFLVSFYNNEISEKSEIFDDQFSVERPDGSNFTLKIRSTKLEDSAMYFCASSEAAGSADIQYFGAGTRLSVL.

This clonotype was seen a few times. The rearrangement joins TRBV5-1 to TRBJ1-2, with D unresolved. The CDR3 extends over 13 amino acids. Germline V gene lookup returns CDR1 SGHRS and CDR2 YFSETQ. V gave up 0 bases and J gave up 6 bases, with 9 bases separating them. CDR3 amino acids: CASSLAVGDGYTF. The CDR3 nucleotides are TGCGCCAGCAGCTTGGCCGTTGGGGATGGCTACACCTTC. The full variable domain, completed using reference TRBV5-1 and TRBJ1-2, is KAGVTQTPRYLIKTRGQQVTLSCSPISGHRSVSWYQQTPGQGLQFLFEYFSETQRNKGNFPGRFSGRQFSNSRSEMNVSTLELGDSALYLCASSLAVGDGYTFGSGTRLTVV.

Note on this clonotype: A much larger clone differs from this one at a single base, so this may be a read error. The CDR3: CACRRTGSGDTEAFF. CDR3 sequence (DNA): TGTGCCTGCAGGAGGACAGGGTCCGGTGACACTGAAGCTTTCTTT. The gene calls are TRBV3-1 and TRBJ1-1; 8 bases agree with TRBD1. The germline V gene encodes CDR1 LGHDT and CDR2 YNNKEL (reference sequence). The CDR3 consists of 15 residues.

This clonotype was seen at least ten times. The chain combines TRBV5-1 with TRBJ2-2; a possible D gene is TRBD1 (5 bases). CDR1 SGHRS and CDR2 YFSETQ come from the germline V gene. V lost 4 bases and J lost 6, with 13 bases in between. The CDR3 is made up of 14 amino acids. This CDR3 reads CASSADRWPGELFF. DNA for the CDR3: TGCGCCAGCAGCGCCGACAGATGGCCCGGGGAGCTGTTTTTT.

The chain joins TRBV7-2 to TRBJ2-3; 7 bases are shared with TRBD2. This CDR3 has 15 residues. J lost 0 bases, V lost 5 bases, and 5 bases had no gene match. The V gene's germline CDR1 is SGHTA and CDR2 FQGNSA. In nucleotides, the CDR3 is TGTGCCAGCAGCACTGGGAGGGGTAGCACAGATACGCAGTATTTT. Translating gives CASSTGRGSTDTQYF.

This clonotype was recorded a few times. This chain joins TRBV4-1 and TRBJ1-5; the D is unclear. This CDR3 has 15 amino acids. The V end was cut by 4 bases, the J end by 1 base, with 11 bases between. The germline gives CDR1 MGHRA, CDR2 YSYEKL. The CDR3 nucleotides are TGCGCCAGCAGCCCTCTCGACGGGAGCAATCAGCCCCAGCATTTT. This translates into CASSPLDGSNQPQHF.

Only a few counts were recorded for this clonotype. The chain links TRBV28 to TRBJ2-3, with 9 nucleotides matching TRBD1. This CDR3 contains 14 residues. Losses at the gene ends were 7 bases for V and 1 base for J; bases not matched to a gene: 3. Germline loops: CDR1 MDHEN, CDR2 SYDVKM. This CDR3 reads CASNWDRGTDTQYF. CDR3 in DNA: TGTGCCAGCAACTGGGACAGGGGCACAGATACGCAGTATTTT.

There are many counts of this clonotype. V and J are TRBV3-1 and TRBJ2-7; unclear D gene. V lost 1 base to trimming and J lost 6 bases, with 16 bases between them. The germline CDR1 and CDR2 sequences are LGHDT and YNNKEL (reference sequence). The CDR3 runs to 15 residues. Written as DNA, the CDR3 is TGTGCCAGCAGCCAAGGTCTCTGGGATACGACCGAGCAGTACTTC. Protein sequence: CASSQGLWDTTEQYF.

This sequence joins TRBV29-1 and TRBJ2-5, with D perhaps TRBD2 (5 bases). CDR1 is SQVTM and CDR2 is ANQGSEA in the germline V gene. V was shortened by 6 bases and J by 5 bases, with 13 bases between the two germline ends. The CDR3 runs to 12 residues. The CDR3 sequence is CSVGVLRETQYF. CDR3 bases: TGCAGCGTCGGGGTCCTCCGGGAGACCCAGTACTTC.

A single count supports this clonotype. Being one base from a much bigger clone, this may be a read error. This chain uses TRBV6-1 with TRBJ2-7, with TRBD2 as a possible D gene (6 bases). The germline V and J ends were trimmed by 2 bases and 2 bases, with 7 bases remaining between them. Germline-derived CDR1 and CDR2 are MNHNS and SASEGT. The CDR3 is 13 residues long. In DNA form, the CDR3 reads TGTGCCAGCAGTGAACAGCGGGCCTACGAGCAGTACGTC. As protein: CASSEQRAYEQYV.

This clonotype was recorded at least ten times. The chain employs TRBV20-1 and TRBJ1-1; D ambiguous. The V and J ends lost 0 bases and 6 bases respectively, with 11 bases between them. The CDR3 is 13 residues long. The V gene's germline CDR1 is DFQATT and CDR2 SNEGSKA (reference sequence). In DNA form, the CDR3 reads TGCAGTGCTAGAGATAGTAGAGGCCCTGAAGCTTTCTTT. It codes for CSARDSRGPEAFF.

The chain uses TRBV5-5 and TRBJ1-2; D gene ambiguous. CDR3 size: 15 residues. V was shortened by 1 base and J by 2 bases, with 12 bases between the two germline ends. Germline V CDR1 and CDR2: SGHKS, YYEKEE (reference sequence). The CDR3 region has the DNA TGTGCCAGCAGCTTGCAGGATAACAGCAACTATGGCTACACCTTC. Translating gives CASSLQDNSNYGYTF.

The CDR3 sequence: CASSRAQSVDTQYF. DNA for the CDR3: TGTGCCAGCAGTCGAGCGCAATCCGTGGATACGCAGTATTTT. The chain combines TRBV4-2 with TRBJ2-3; D uncertain. CDR1 is LGHNA and CDR2 is YNFKEQ in the germline V gene. There are 14 residues in the CDR3. Trimming took 6 bases from V and 6 from J, leaving 16 bases between them.

V is TRBV12-5 and J is TRBJ1-1; 7 positions agree with TRBD1. This CDR3 is 15 amino acids long. Trimming cost V 0 bases and J 5 bases; bases outside gene matches: 6. The germline V gene has CDR1 LGHNT and CDR2 FRNRAP. CDR3 sequence: CASGLVKGAATEAFF. For the CDR3, the DNA is TGTGCTAGTGGTTTGGTAAAGGGGGCAGCTACTGAAGCTTTCTTT.

At least ten counts were recorded for this clonotype. The chain combines TRBV28 with TRBJ2-5; 8 bases line up with TRBD1. This CDR3 has 12 amino acids. The V gene's germline CDR1 is MDHEN and CDR2 SYDVKM. J was trimmed by 7 bases and V by 6 bases; bases with no gene match: 4. Written as DNA, the CDR3 is TGTGCCAGCAGCGGACAGGGCGCGACCCAGTACTTC. Its protein is CASSGQGATQYF.

This clonotype was counted only a few times. The chain has TRBV6-1 and TRBJ1-1; tentatively, D is TRBD1 (5 bases). The CDR3 has 16 amino acids. Germline V lookup: CDR1 MNHNS, CDR2 SASEGT. The V and J ends lost 1 base and 4 bases respectively, with 16 bases between them. The DNA for the CDR3 is TGTGCCAGCAGTGAAGGAGGGACCCTCTGGGGCACTGAAGCTTTCTTT. The encoded protein is CASSEGGTLWGTEAFF.

The V call is TRBV2, the J call TRBJ2-5; the D is unclear. Germline-derived CDR1 and CDR2 are SNHLY and FYNNEI. The CDR3 sequence is 11 residues long. V dropped 6 bases and J dropped 5 bases, with 7 bases sitting between them. The CDR3 region is CASSASETQYF. The CDR3 nucleotides read TGTGCCAGCAGCGCCAGCGAGACCCAGTACTTC.